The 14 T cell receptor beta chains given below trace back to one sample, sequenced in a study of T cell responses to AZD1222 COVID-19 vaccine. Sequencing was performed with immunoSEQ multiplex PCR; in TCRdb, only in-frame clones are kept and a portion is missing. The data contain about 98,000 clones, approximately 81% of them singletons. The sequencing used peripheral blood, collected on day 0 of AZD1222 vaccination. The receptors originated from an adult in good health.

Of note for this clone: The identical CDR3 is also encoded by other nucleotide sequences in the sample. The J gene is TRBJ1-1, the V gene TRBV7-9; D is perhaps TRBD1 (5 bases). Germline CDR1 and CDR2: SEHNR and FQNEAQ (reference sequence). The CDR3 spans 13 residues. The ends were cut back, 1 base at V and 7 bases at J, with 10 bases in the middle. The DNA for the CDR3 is TGTGCCAGCAGCTTAGAGGGGTACAGTGAAGCTTTCTTT. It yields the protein CASSLEGYSEAFF.

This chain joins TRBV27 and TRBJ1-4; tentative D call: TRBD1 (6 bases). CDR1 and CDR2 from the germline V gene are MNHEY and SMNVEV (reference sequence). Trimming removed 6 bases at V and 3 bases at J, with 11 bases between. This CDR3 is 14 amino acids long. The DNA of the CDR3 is TGTGCCAGCAGGCTACAGGGTCCTAATGAAAAACTGTTTTTT. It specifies CASRLQGPNEKLFF.

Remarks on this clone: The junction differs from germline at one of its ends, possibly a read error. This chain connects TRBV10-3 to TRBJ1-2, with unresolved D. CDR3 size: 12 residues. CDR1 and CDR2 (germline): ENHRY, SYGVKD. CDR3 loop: CAISERDEGGRF. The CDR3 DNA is TGTGCCATCAGTGAGAGGGATGAGGGCGGACGGTTC.

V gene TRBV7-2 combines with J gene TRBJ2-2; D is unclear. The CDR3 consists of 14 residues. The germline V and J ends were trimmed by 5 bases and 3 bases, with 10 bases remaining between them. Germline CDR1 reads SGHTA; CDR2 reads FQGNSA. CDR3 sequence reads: CASSVHSDTGELFF. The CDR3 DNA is TGTGCCAGCAGCGTCCACTCTGACACCGGGGAGCTGTTTTTT.

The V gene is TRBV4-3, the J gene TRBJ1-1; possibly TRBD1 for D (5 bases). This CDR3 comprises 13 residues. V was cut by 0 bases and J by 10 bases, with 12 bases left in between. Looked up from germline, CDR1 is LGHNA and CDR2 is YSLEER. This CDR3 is CASSQEGGYRAFF. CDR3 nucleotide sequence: TGCGCCAGCAGCCAAGAGGGGGGATATCGAGCTTTCTTT.

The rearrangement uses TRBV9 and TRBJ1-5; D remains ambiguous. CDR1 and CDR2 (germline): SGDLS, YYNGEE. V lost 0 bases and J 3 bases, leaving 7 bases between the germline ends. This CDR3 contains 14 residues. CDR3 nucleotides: TGTGCCAGCAGCGTAGGGTACGTCAATCAGCCCCAGCATTTT. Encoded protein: CASSVGYVNQPQHF.

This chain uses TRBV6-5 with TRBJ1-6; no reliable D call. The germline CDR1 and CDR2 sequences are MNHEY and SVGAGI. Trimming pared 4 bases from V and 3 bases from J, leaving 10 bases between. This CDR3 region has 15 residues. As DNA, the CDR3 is TGTGCCAGCAGTTCTGGGATTGGCTATAATTCACCCCTCCACTTT. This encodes CASSSGIGYNSPLHF.

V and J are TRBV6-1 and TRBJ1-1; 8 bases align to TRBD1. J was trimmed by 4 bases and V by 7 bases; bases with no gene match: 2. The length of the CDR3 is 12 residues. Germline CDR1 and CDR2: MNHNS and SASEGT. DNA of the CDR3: TGTGCCAGCATAACAGGGGGCACTGAAGCTTTCTTT. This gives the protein CASITGGTEAFF.

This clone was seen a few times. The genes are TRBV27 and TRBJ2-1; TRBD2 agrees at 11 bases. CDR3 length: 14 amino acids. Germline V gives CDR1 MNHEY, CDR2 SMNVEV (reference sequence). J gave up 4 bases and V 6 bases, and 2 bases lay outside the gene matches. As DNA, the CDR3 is TGTGCCAGCAGGCCTAGCGGGAGGTACAATGAGCAGTTCTTC. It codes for CASRPSGRYNEQFF.

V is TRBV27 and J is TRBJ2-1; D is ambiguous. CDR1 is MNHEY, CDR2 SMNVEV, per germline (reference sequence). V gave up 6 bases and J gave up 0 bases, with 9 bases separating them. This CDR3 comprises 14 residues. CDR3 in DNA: TGTGCCAGCAGCTGGGTTCACTCCTACAATGAGCAGTTCTTC. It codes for CASSWVHSYNEQFF.

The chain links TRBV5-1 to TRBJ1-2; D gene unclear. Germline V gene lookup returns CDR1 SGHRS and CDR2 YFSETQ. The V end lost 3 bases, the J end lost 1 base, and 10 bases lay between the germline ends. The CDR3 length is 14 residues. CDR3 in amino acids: CASSYDGNNYGYTF. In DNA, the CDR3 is TGCGCCAGCAGCTATGACGGCAATAACTATGGCTACACCTTC. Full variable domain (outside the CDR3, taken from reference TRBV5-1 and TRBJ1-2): KAGVTQTPRYLIKTRGQQVTLSCSPISGHRSVSWYQQTPGQGLQFLFEYFSETQRNKGNFPGRFSGRQFSNSRSEMNVSTLELGDSALYLCASSYDGNNYGYTFGSGTRLTVV.

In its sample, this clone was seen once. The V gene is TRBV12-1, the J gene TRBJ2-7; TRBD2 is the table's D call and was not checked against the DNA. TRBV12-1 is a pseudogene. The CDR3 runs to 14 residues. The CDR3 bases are TGTGCCTACTCCCGGGGGTTAATCTCCTACGAGCAGTACTTC. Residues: CAYSRGLISYEQYF.

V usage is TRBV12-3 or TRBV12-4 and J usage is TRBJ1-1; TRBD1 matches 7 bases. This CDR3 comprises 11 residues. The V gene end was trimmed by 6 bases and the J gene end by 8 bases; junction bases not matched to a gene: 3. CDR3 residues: CASSTDREAFF. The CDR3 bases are TGTGCCAGCAGCACGGACAGGGAAGCTTTCTTT.

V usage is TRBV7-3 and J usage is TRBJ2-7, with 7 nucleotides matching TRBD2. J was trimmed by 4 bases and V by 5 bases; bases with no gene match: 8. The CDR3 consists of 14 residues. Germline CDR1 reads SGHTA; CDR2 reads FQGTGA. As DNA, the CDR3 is TGTGCCAGCAGCCCTACCGCGGGAGTGTACGAGCAGTACTTC. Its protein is CASSPTAGVYEQYF.